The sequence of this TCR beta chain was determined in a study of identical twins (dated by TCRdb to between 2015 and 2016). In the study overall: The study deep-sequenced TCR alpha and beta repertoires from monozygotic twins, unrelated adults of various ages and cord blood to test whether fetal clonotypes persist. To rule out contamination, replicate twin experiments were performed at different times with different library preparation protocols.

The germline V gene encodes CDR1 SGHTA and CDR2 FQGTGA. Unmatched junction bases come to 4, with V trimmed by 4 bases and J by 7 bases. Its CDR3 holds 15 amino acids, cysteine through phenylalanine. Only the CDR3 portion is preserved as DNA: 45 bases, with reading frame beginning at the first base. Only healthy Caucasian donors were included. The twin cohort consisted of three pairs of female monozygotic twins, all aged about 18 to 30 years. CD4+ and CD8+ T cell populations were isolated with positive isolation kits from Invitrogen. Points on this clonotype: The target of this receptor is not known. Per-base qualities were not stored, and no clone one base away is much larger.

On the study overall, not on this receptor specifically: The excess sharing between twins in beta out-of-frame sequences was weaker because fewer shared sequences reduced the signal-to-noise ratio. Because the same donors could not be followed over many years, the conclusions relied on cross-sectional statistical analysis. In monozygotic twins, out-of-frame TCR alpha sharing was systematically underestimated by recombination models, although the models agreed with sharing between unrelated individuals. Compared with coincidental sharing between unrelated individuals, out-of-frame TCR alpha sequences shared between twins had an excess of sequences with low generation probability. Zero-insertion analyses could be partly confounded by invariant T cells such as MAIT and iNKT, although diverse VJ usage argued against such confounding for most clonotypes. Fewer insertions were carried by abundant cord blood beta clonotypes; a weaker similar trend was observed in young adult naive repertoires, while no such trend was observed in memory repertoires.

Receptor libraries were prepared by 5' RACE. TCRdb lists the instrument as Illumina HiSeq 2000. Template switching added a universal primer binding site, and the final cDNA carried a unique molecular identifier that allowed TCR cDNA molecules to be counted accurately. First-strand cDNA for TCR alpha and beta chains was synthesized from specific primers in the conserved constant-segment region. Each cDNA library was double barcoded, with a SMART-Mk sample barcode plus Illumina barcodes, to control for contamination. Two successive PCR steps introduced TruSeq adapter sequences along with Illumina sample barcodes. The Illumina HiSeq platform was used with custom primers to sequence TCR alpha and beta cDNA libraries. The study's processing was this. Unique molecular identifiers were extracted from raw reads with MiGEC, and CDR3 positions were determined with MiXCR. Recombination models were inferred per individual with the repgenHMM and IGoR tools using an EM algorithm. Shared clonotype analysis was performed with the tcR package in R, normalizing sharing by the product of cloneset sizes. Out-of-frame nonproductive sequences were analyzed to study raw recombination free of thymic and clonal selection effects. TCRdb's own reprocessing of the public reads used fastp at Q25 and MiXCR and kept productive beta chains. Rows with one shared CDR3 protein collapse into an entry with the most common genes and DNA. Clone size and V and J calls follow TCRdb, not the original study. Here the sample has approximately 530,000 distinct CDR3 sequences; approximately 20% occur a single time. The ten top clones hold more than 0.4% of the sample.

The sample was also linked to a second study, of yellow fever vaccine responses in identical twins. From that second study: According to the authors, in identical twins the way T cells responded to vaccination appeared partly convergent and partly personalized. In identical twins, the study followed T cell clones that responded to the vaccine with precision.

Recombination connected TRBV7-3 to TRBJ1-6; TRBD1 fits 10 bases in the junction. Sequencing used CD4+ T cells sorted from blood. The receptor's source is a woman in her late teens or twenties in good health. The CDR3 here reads CASSSTGQGNSPLHF. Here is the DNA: TGTGCCAGCAGCTCAACGGGACAGGGGAATTCACCCCTCCACTTT.